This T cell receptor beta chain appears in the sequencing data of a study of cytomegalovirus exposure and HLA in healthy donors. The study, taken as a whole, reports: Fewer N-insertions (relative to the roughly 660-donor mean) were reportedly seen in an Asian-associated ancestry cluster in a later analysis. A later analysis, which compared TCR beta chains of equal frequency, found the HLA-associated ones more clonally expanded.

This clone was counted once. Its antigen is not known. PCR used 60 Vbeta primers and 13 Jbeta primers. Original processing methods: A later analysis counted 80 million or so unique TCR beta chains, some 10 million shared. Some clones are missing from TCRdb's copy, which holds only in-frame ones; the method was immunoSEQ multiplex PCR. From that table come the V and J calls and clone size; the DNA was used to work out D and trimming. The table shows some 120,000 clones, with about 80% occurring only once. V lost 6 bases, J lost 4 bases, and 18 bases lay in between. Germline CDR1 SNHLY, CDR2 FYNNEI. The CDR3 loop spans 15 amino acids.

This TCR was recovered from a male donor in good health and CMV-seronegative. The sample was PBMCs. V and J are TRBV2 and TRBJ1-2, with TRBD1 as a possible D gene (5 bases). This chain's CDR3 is CASSDNLGRGYGYTF. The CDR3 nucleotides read TGTGCCAGCAGCGACAACCTGGGAAGGGGCTATGGCTACACCTTC.